The 8 T cell receptor beta chains presented below share a single source sample, sequenced in a study of type 1 regulatory T cells. No antigen has been identified for these receptors. TCRdb reprocessed the reads with MiXCR, giving one entry per CDR3 protein. The sample yields about 42,000 distinct CDR3 sequences, over 9% seen once. Material: cultured non-Tr1 T cells, either the whole culture or a sorted T cell fraction (not recorded which). The receptors stem from a human donor in good health.

This clonotype was counted many times. J is TRBJ2-1 and V is TRBV5-1; D remains ambiguous. CDR3 length: 11 residues. The germline V and J ends were trimmed by 4 bases and 7 bases, with 6 bases remaining between them. Per the germline V gene, CDR1 is SGHRS and CDR2 is YFSETQ. Written as DNA, the CDR3 is TGCGCCAGCAGCATACTTAATGAGCAGTTCTTC. As protein: CASSILNEQFF.

The sample holds a few counts of this clonotype. The chain carries TRBV29-1 and TRBJ2-2; D not resolved. Trimming left V 3 bases short and J 3 bases short, with 8 bases between. This CDR3 has 13 residues. Germline CDR1 SQVTM, CDR2 ANQGSEA. The DNA of the CDR3 is TGCAGCGTTGAGGTCACATACACCGGGGAGCTGTTTTTT. Translation gives CSVEVTYTGELFF.

This clonotype was picked up a small number of times. V usage is TRBV20-1 and J usage is TRBJ2-7; the D is unclear. Deletions cut 6 bases from V and 3 bases from J, with 15 bases between. Germline V gene data show CDR1 as DFQATT and CDR2 as SNEGSKA (reference sequence). The CDR3 spans 13 residues. The CDR3 DNA sequence: TGCAGTGCCCCGACTGAGAATTTCTACGAGCAGTACTTC. It codes for CSAPTENFYEQYF.

This clonotype occurred a few times. The V and J genes are TRBV5-4 and TRBJ2-7, with D tentatively TRBD1 (5 bases). CDR1 is SGHNT and CDR2 is YYREEE in the germline V gene (reference sequence). Trimming left V 4 bases short and J 3 bases short, with 14 bases between. This CDR3 region has 14 residues. Written as DNA, the CDR3 is TGTGCCAGCAGCCCTGGACAAAACCGCTACGAGCAGTACTTC. This translates into CASSPGQNRYEQYF.

V gene TRBV7-2 combines with J gene TRBJ2-1; D uncertain. The CDR3 loop spans 12 amino acids. V gave up 1 base and J gave up 5 bases, with 3 bases separating them. Germline V gene data show CDR1 as SGHTA and CDR2 as FQGNSA. DNA of the CDR3: TGTGCCAGCAGCTTAGTACACAATGAGCAGTTCTTC. This translates into CASSLVHNEQFF.

This chain connects TRBV5-4 to TRBJ2-3; 9 positions match TRBD1. Germline assignment: CDR1 SGHNT and CDR2 YYREEE (reference sequence). CDR3 size: 15 residues. Unmatched junction bases numbered 7, after V lost 5 bases and J lost 3 bases. CDR3 residues: CASRGPGQGTDTQYF. DNA for the CDR3: TGTGCCAGCAGAGGACCAGGACAGGGGACAGATACGCAGTATTTT.

This clonotype was detected a few times. V usage is TRBV20-1 and J usage is TRBJ2-7; D unresolved. From germline, CDR1 is DFQATT and CDR2 SNEGSKA (reference sequence). The CDR3 length is 11 residues. Trimming pared 0 bases from V and 2 bases from J, leaving 2 bases between. The CDR3 DNA reads as TGCAGTGCTAGAGACACCTACGAGCAGTACTTC. Translated: CSARDTYEQYF.

Many counts were recorded for this clonotype. The V gene is TRBV18, the J gene TRBJ2-3; 13 nucleotides align to TRBD2. This CDR3 comprises 14 residues. Trimming took 5 bases from V and 9 from J; bases not matched to a gene: 5. Per the germline V gene, CDR1 is KGHSH and CDR2 is LQKENI. DNA for the CDR3: TGTGCCAGCTCAGCCGGGACTAGCGGGATAACGCAGTATTTT. Translation gives CASSAGTSGITQYF.